This T cell receptor beta chain was retrieved from a study of T cells after yellow fever vaccination. Via MiXCR, TCRdb re-called the 5' RACE reads, giving one row per CDR3 protein. The table has some 340,000 distinct CDR3 sequences, about 10% seen once. The CDR3 is 14 residues long. Germline V gene data show CDR1 as LGHNA and CDR2 as YSLEER. The ends lost 1 base at V and 12 bases at J; junction bases unmatched: 8. The chain links TRBV4-3 to TRBJ2-1; 8 bases match TRBD1. This specimen was CD4+ T cells sorted from PBMCs, taken 45 days after the yellow fever booster vaccination. This TCR was sampled from a man aged 18 to 30 who received the YFV17D yellow fever vaccine. The CDR3 region has the DNA TGCGCCAGCAGCCAAGGGGAGGACAGGGATGGGCAGTTCTTC. It specifies CASSQGEDRDGQFF.